This T cell receptor (beta chain) originates from a study of T cell repertoires in cytomegalovirus infection. Study-wide context: From public TCR beta signatures came an indication of both CMV infection and matching HLA type. Study-wide results and limits: Of the TCR beta families, the public ones yielded a cumulative frequency that identified carriers of CMV plus the relevant HLA. In two of eight donors, the top clonotype was HLA-C-restricted CMV-specific.

TCRdb recomputed calls from the reads with MiXCR, one row per CDR3 protein. The table records over 300,000 distinct CDR3 sequences, about a sixth of them present only once. The CDR3 length is 11 residues. Trimming cost V 3 bases and J 5 bases, with 4 bases left between them. Germline V gene sequence: CDR1 SNHLY, CDR2 FYNNEI. As for this clonotype: What it binds is unknown.

V is TRBV2 and J is TRBJ2-5; D remains ambiguous. This clonotype originated in a human donor in good health (CMV status not recorded). Some clones in this sample may be carry-over from other donors' samples. Sequenced sample: PBMCs. CDR3 sequence (DNA): TGTGCCAGCAGTGAGGACGAGACCCAGTACTTC. Translation: CASSEDETQYF. Full variable domain (remainder filled in from reference TRBV2 and TRBJ2-5): EPEVTQTPSHQVTQMGQEVILRCVPISNHLYFYWYRQILGQKVEFLVSFYNNEISEKSEIFDDQFSVERPDGSNFTLKIRSTKLEDSAMYFCASSEDETQYFGPGTRLLVL.